Detailed here is one T cell receptor (beta chain). The antigen remains undetermined. These data originate in a study of T cells expressing NK-cell markers. Study-wide findings and caveats: CD8+ T cells in 5 or 6 donors included dominant NKG2C+ clonotypes at roughly 1.0-8%.

TCRdb reworked the 5' RACE reads into one entry per CDR3 protein, no DNA. This specimen shows 400,000 to 550,000 distinct CDR3 sequences; the ten leading clones hold more than 7%. This CDR3 region has 16 residues. CDR1 and CDR2 (germline): SEHNR, FQNEAQ (reference sequence). J is TRBJ2-5 and V is TRBV7-9; TCRdb designates TRBD1, a call that cannot be tested without DNA. This clonotype originated in a woman aged 18 to 75 in good health. Sequenced material: blood T cells: a sorted CD56 or NKG2C T cell subset, CD4+ or CD8+ T cells, or bulk PBMC T cells (not recorded which). The CDR3 spells CASSLASGTRQETQYF.